Shown below are 17 T cell receptor beta chains from a single sample sequenced in a study of cytomegalovirus exposure and HLA in healthy donors. This PCR relied on a set of 60 Vbeta primers and 13 Jbeta primers. The table came from immunoSEQ multiplex PCR; TCRdb's copy has only in-frame clones and leaves some out. This table lists 190,000 or so clones. The sample consisted of PBMCs. The receptors come from a boy aged 10-17 years in good health and CMV-seronegative.

The chain carries TRBV6-4 and TRBJ2-3; 12 nucleotides align to TRBD2. Trimming at V came to 5 bases and at J to 4 bases, leaving 4 bases not matched to a gene. Germline CDR1 MRHNA, CDR2 SNTAGT. This CDR3 is 15 amino acids long. CDR3 DNA: TGTGCCAGCAGTCCTAGCGGGGGGGGACCAGATACGCAGTATTTT. Its protein is CASSPSGGGPDTQYF.

This chain connects TRBV19 to TRBJ2-3; possibly TRBD2 for D (5 bases). The CDR3 is made up of 13 amino acids. The germline V gene has CDR1 LNHDA and CDR2 SQIVND (reference sequence). Trimming cost V 7 bases and J 2 bases, with 10 bases left between them. CDR3 region: CASTSGITDTQYF. The CDR3, as DNA: TGTGCCAGTACAAGCGGCATCACAGATACGCAGTATTTT. Full variable domain (rest looked up from reference TRBV19 and TRBJ2-3): DGGITQSPKYLFRKEGQNVTLSCEQNLNHDAMYWYRQDPGQGLRLIYYSQIVNDFQKGDIAEGYSVSREKKESFPLTVTSAQKNPTAFYLCASTSGITDTQYFGPGTRLTVL.

This chain connects TRBV4-1 to TRBJ2-1; D might be TRBD1 (6 bases). CDR1 is MGHRA, CDR2 YSYEKL, per germline. V was shortened by 4 bases and J by 7 bases, with 11 bases between the two germline ends. The CDR3 has 13 residues. CDR3 coding DNA: TGCGCCAGCAGCCTAGGGGGAAGTAATGAGCAGTTCTTC. Translation: CASSLGGSNEQFF.

CDR3 amino acids: CASSQDFLGDEAFF. The CDR3, as DNA: TGCGCCAGCAGCCAAGATTTTCTAGGTGATGAAGCTTTCTTT. V usage is TRBV4-3 and J usage is TRBJ1-1, with unresolved D. This CDR3 comprises 14 residues. The V gene lost 0 bases and the J gene lost 7 bases, with 12 bases spanning the gap. The germline V gene encodes CDR1 LGHNA and CDR2 YSLEER.

The rearrangement links TRBV9 to TRBJ1-2; no firm D call. Germline V CDR1 and CDR2: SGDLS, YYNGEE. V dropped 4 bases and J dropped 6 bases, with 13 bases sitting between them. This CDR3 region has 13 residues. The CDR3 region is CASSSSGWDGYTF. CDR3 DNA sequence: TGTGCCAGCAGCTCCTCGGGGTGGGATGGCTACACCTTC.

CDR3 sequence: CASSLPTLTPDRESTDTQYF. CDR3 nucleotides: TGTGCCAGCAGTTTACCCACGCTAACGCCAGACAGAGAAAGCACAGATACGCAGTATTTT. The chain combines TRBV28 with TRBJ2-3; D is perhaps TRBD1 (5 bases). This CDR3 spans 20 amino acids. With 2 bases removed from V and 0 bases from J, the gap between germline ends came to 24 bases. Germline V lookup: CDR1 MDHEN, CDR2 SYDVKM.

The chain couples TRBV11-2 to TRBJ1-2, with 7 nucleotides matching TRBD1. Germline lookup yields CDR1 SGHAT and CDR2 FQNNGV. The V and J ends lost 1 base and 4 bases, in that order; junction bases with no gene match: 6. This CDR3 spans 15 amino acids. The CDR3 coding sequence is TGTGCCAGCAGCTTAGGTAGGGACAGAATCTATGGCTACACCTTC. As protein: CASSLGRDRIYGYTF.

This chain connects TRBV28 to TRBJ1-2; maybe TRBD1 (6 bases). V lost 4 bases, J lost 10 bases, and 19 bases lay in between. The CDR3 loop spans 14 amino acids. Per germline, CDR1 MDHEN and CDR2 SYDVKM. CDR3 protein: CASSSATGRPPYTF. The CDR3 DNA is TGTGCCAGCAGTTCGGCGACAGGTCGTCCTCCCTACACCTTC.

This chain joins TRBV6-1 and TRBJ2-7, with TRBD1 identical over 9 bases. Germline lookup yields CDR1 MNHNS and CDR2 SASEGT. Germline trimming cut 3 bases from V and 5 bases from J; bases unmatched to any gene: 5. The CDR3 contains 14 residues. CDR3 sequence (DNA): TGTGCCAGCAGTGAGACAGGGGGAGGAAACGAGCAGTACTTC. This translates into CASSETGGGNEQYF.

This rearrangement joins TRBV10-3 to TRBJ2-1; TRBD2 matches 8 bases. The CDR3 has 16 amino acids. The trim removed 9 bases at V and 10 bases at J, leaving 20 bases unmatched. Germline assignment: CDR1 ENHRY and CDR2 SYGVKD. The CDR3 DNA reads TGTGCCATAGGGAAGATGACTAGCGTTGGTATTGCGGAGCAGTTCTTC. Residues: CAIGKMTSVGIAEQFF.

The chain has TRBV19 and TRBJ1-5; 7 positions match TRBD1. There are 12 residues in the CDR3. The trim removed 7 bases at V and 16 bases at J, leaving 13 bases unmatched. Germline V gene lookup returns CDR1 LNHDA and CDR2 SQIVND (reference sequence). CDR3 in amino acids: CASTDRTGPPHF. For the CDR3, the DNA is TGTGCCAGTACCGACAGGACAGGCCCTCCTCATTTT.

The chain has TRBV6-5 and TRBJ1-6, with a tentative D call TRBD1 (6 bases). The length of the CDR3 is 16 residues. Germline V gene sequence: CDR1 MNHEY, CDR2 SVGAGI. The V end was cut by 2 bases, the J end by 2 bases, with 10 bases between. CDR3 sequence: CASSYDRQAYNSPLHF. CDR3 sequence (DNA): TGTGCCAGCAGTTACGATAGACAGGCCTATAATTCACCCCTCCACTTT.

A remark on this clone: No conserved phenylalanine or tryptophan ends this CDR3, so it is likely a read error. The chain couples TRBV6-5 to TRBJ1-1, with TRBD1 as a possible D gene (5 bases). With 2 bases removed from V and 5 bases from J, the gap between germline ends came to 9 bases. Germline V gives CDR1 MNHEY, CDR2 SVGAGI. The CDR3 covers 13 residues. The CDR3 nucleotides read TGTGCCAGCAGTTACCCCGACAGTACTGAAGCTTTCGTT. Protein sequence: CASSYPDSTEAFV.

The rearrangement links TRBV9 to TRBJ2-5; TRBD2 matches at 12 bases. CDR3 size: 16 residues. The junction had 7 bases not matched to a gene; V was cut back by 2 bases and J by 5 bases. CDR1 is SGDLS and CDR2 is YYNGEE in the germline V gene. CDR3 sequence reads: CASSVSSGGAQETQYF. In DNA, the CDR3 is TGTGCCAGCAGCGTTTCTAGCGGGGGGGCCCAGGAGACCCAGTACTTC.

The genes are TRBV10-1 and TRBJ2-3, with 11 bases fitting TRBD2. Germline loops: CDR1 WNHNN, CDR2 SYGVQD (reference sequence). V shed 6 bases and J 6 bases; nucleotides not matched to a gene: 8. This CDR3 has 15 residues. The CDR3 DNA follows: TGCGCCAGCAGACTAGCGGGGGCCCCTAGGGATACGCAGTATTTT. The encoded protein is CASRLAGAPRDTQYF.

The chain recombines TRBV6-5 with TRBJ2-7; D not resolved. Trimming shortened V by 2 bases and J by 7 bases, and 21 bases separated the two germline ends. The CDR3 is 16 residues long. CDR1 is MNHEY and CDR2 is SVGAGI in the germline V gene. The CDR3: CASSYAAPTPGREQYF. The CDR3 DNA follows: TGTGCCAGCAGTTACGCGGCCCCAACACCGGGTAGGGAGCAGTACTTC.

The J gene is TRBJ2-3, the V gene TRBV20-1; D is perhaps TRBD2 (6 bases). V lost 5 bases, J lost 7 bases, and 10 bases lay in between. Germline V lookup: CDR1 DFQATT, CDR2 SNEGSKA (reference sequence). This CDR3 region has 11 residues. CDR3 coding DNA: TGCAGTGCTCCGGGACTTCATACGCAGTATTTT. Protein sequence: CSAPGLHTQYF.